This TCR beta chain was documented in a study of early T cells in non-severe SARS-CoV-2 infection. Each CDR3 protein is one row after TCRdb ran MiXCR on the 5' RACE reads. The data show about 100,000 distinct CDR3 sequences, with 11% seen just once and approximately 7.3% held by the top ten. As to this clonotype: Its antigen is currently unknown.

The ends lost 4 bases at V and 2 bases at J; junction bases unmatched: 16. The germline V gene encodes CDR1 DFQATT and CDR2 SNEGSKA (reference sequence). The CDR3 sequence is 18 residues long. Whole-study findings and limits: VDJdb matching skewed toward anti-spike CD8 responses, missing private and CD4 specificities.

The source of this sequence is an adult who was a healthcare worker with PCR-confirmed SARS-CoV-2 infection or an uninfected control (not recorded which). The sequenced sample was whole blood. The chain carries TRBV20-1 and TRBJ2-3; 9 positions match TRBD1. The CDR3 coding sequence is TGCAGTGCTATGCGGGACAGGGAAGGTGAACAGTACACAGATACGCAGTATTTT. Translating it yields CSAMRDREGEQYTDTQYF.